A selection of T cell receptor beta chains follows, all from one sample in a study of cytomegalovirus exposure and HLA in healthy donors. Produced via immunoSEQ multiplex PCR; TCRdb's table is partial and in-frame only. The table records about 120,000 clones, 65% to 80% of them present only once. Material: PBMCs. The receptors were gathered from a human donor in good health. Both conserved end residues are trimmed from each CDR3. Size tells how often a clone was seen (once, few, many) or the class of an expanded clone, and some rows leave it out.

V	J	size	CDR3
TRBV29-1	TRBJ1-2	once	SARGQGNYGYT
TRBV7-6	TRBJ2-7	-	ASSLGRAGSYEQY
TRBV27	TRBJ2-1	few	ASSSVLAGGWF
TRBV16	TRBJ1-1	-	ASRDQGASNTEAF
TRBV2	TRBJ1-3	few	ANQHPTGNTIY
TRBV5-1	TRBJ2-7	-	ASSFADSQSPYEQY
TRBV6-1	TRBJ2-7	-	ASSVSDSYEQY
TRBV5-6	TRBJ1-1	few	ASSPWTGMNTEAF
TRBV28	TRBJ2-1	-	ASSAKRILLAGSNNEQF
TRBV25-1	TRBJ2-7	-	ASSDYPYEQY
TRBV6-1	TRBJ1-1	-	ASSLQTGNTEAF
TRBV27	TRBJ2-2	-	ASSLREGTGELF
TRBV6-1	TRBJ1-2	few	ASSEGQGNGYT
TRBV6-6	TRBJ1-3	-	ASSWGGTKNTIY
TRBV5-8	TRBJ1-1	-	ASSLGLGTGNPEAF
TRBV11-2	TRBJ2-2	few	ASTERRESGELF
TRBV6-6	TRBJ2-5	-	ASSAGQPQETQY
TRBV27	TRBJ2-5	once	ASSLGQGKETQY
TRBV4-1	TRBJ1-2	-	ASSQEWVGGGLGYT
TRBV7-9	TRBJ2-5	-	ASSPLATQTQY
TRBV29-1	TRBJ2-1	-	SVAADRVQVEQF
TRBV5-1	TRBJ2-2	-	ASSLVPGEGSGELF
TRBV18	TRBJ2-1	-	ASSPTGLAGGSNEQF
TRBV4-1	TRBJ2-2	-	ASSQTSGRAGTGELF
TRBV7-9	TRBJ2-1	-	SSSFGGVNNEQF
TRBV5-1	TRBJ2-1	-	ASSLDYIAGSRKF
TRBV19	TRBJ2-1	-	ASSRGGSPRYNEQF
TRBV5-6	TRBJ1-2	-	ASSIQGPYAYGYT
TRBV10-1	TRBJ1-1	-	ASSESQDEAF
TRBV6-1	TRBJ1-2	-	ASSSGGPYGYT
TRBV28	TRBJ2-7	-	ASSHQGTGSYEQY
TRBV5-4	TRBJ2-7	-	ASTPTPGLDLTNEQY
TRBV25-1	TRBJ2-1	-	ASSERLAGGHNEQF
TRBV6-6	TRBJ2-6	-	ASSRTGAGANVLT
TRBV6-1	TRBJ2-6	-	ASREQGAPGANVLT
TRBV7-8	TRBJ2-1	-	ASSFDLISAQF
TRBV5-1	TRBJ2-6	-	ASSLVGANGLT
TRBV5-1	TRBJ1-2	once	ASSPFDRSAGYT
TRBV28	TRBJ2-7	-	ASSLVTSGSYEQY
TRBV7-6	TRBJ1-2	-	ASSLLTGTGRYT
TRBV18	TRBJ2-7	-	ASSFRQGVSYEQY
TRBV29-1	TRBJ2-5	-	SASVRETQY
TRBV12-5	TRBJ2-1	-	ASGPTSGIRHNEQF
TRBV4-2	TRBJ2-2	-	ASSKGQGGTGELF
TRBV6-6	TRBJ2-5	-	ASSYALGGQETQY
TRBV5-1	TRBJ1-1	-	ASSPGGGLNTEAF
TRBV9	TRBJ2-7	-	ASSVAPRTYEQY
TRBV9	TRBJ2-1	-	ASSVGTGEASEQF
TRBV5-4	TRBJ2-2	few	ASSLGGLAGGAGELF
TRBV11-2	TRBJ1-1	few	ASSLDRGAVEAF
TRBV30	TRBJ2-1	-	AWSGASGYNEQF
TRBV5-1	TRBJ1-1	few	ASSLGQMNTEAF
TRBV5-4	TRBJ1-1	-	ASSLAPTGRRDTEAF
TRBV9	TRBJ2-1	-	ASSAWSLSSYNEQF
TRBV2	TRBJ1-4	-	ASRRDRGDEKLF
TRBV7-8	TRBJ2-5	-	ASTLGETQY
TRBV12-5	TRBJ2-2	-	ASGFRLDAGELF
TRBV7-7	TRBJ2-2	-	ASSSSLATGELF